This T cell receptor beta chain was obtained from a study of shared clonotypes between healthy human individuals. Study-wide background: The cohort comprised a couple of women and three men. Their ages spanned 18 to 49 years.

Trimming pared 3 bases from V and 8 bases from J, leaving 13 bases between. This CDR3 has 13 amino acids. Looked up from germline, CDR1 is SGHAT and CDR2 is FQDESV (reference sequence). The donors were all Caucasian adults (living in Nashville, Tennessee). CD4+ cells yielded CD45RA+ naive and CD45RA-negative memory subsets. Generated by immunoSEQ multiplex PCR, the TCRdb table keeps only in-frame clones and is missing some. The sample gives approximately 2.3 million clones, approximately 95% of which show up once; under 0.45% is in the top ten. With regard to this clone: Its antigen is as yet unknown.

General study findings and limits: The study found about 5% of naive CD4 clonotypes shared across four donors.

What was sequenced was naive CD4+ T cells from PBMCs. This sample's subset: CD45RA+ positively selected. The receptor was derived from a man younger than 35 in good health. Some clones in this sample may be carry-over from other donors' samples. This chain joins TRBV11-1 and TRBJ1-2; unclear D gene. The CDR3 bases are TGTGCCAGCAGCTTCCGAGGAGGAACGGGCTACACCTTC. Its protein is CASSFRGGTGYTF.